The next 22 T cell receptor beta chains were all read from a single sample in a study of T cells in narcolepsy. The assay was immunoSEQ multiplex PCR, and TCRdb's table has in-frame clones only and misses some. Of fewer than 15,000 clones in the sample, less than 90% are singletons; the top ten hold 1.5% to 2%. The material sequenced was CD45RA- memory CD4+ T cells from PBMCs. All receptors derive from a human donor with narcolepsy.

J is TRBJ1-4 and V is TRBV27; TRBD1 agrees at 7 bases. The CDR3 loop spans 15 amino acids. The ends lost 3 bases at V and 8 bases at J; junction bases unmatched: 9. Germline CDR1 and CDR2: MNHEY and SMNVEV (reference sequence). The CDR3 nucleotides are TGTGCCAGCAGTTTGATGTCAGGGGGGAGGGAAAAACTGTTTTTT. Its translation: CASSLMSGGREKLFF.

The V call is TRBV18, the J call TRBJ1-2; D uncertain. V dropped 6 bases and J dropped 0 bases, with 8 bases sitting between them. Looked up from germline, CDR1 is KGHSH and CDR2 is LQKENI. The CDR3 sequence is 13 residues long. The CDR3 DNA reads TGTGCCAGCTCCTCACGGTCTAACTATGGCTACACCTTC. Translation gives CASSSRSNYGYTF.

J is TRBJ2-7 and V is TRBV28, with D perhaps TRBD1 (6 bases). The CDR3 loop spans 14 amino acids. CDR1 and CDR2 from the germline V gene are MDHEN and SYDVKM. V lost 4 bases and J 5 bases, leaving 15 bases between the germline ends. The CDR3 is CASSSETGLNEQYF. In DNA form, the CDR3 reads TGTGCCAGCAGTTCCGAGACAGGCCTCAACGAGCAGTACTTC.

The V call is TRBV6-1, the J call TRBJ2-7, with D perhaps matching TRBD2 (5 bases). Trimming shortened V by 8 bases and J by 1 base, and 18 bases separated the two germline ends. The CDR3 contains 15 residues. Germline loops: CDR1 MNHNS, CDR2 SASEGT. The CDR3 spells CASQLVLPSSYEQYF. The CDR3 DNA reads as TGTGCCAGCCAACTAGTCCTCCCATCTTCCTACGAGCAGTACTTC.

The V and J genes are TRBV9 and TRBJ2-7, with TRBD2 identical over 7 bases. CDR1 and CDR2 from the germline V gene are SGDLS and YYNGEE. The V and J ends lost 4 bases and 3 bases, in that order; junction bases with no gene match: 7. The CDR3 covers 14 residues. CDR3 loop: CASSLDTGGYEQYF. The CDR3 DNA is TGTGCCAGCAGCCTGGATACGGGGGGCTACGAGCAGTACTTC.

The table lists this clone with a count of one. This chain links TRBV7-3 with TRBJ1-1; no firm D call. V was pared by 4 bases and J by 0 bases, with 6 bases between. Germline loops: CDR1 SGHTA, CDR2 FQGTGA. This CDR3 contains 13 residues. The DNA of the CDR3 is TGTGCCAGCAGCTCCCCAATGAACACTGAAGCTTTCTTT. It yields the protein CASSSPMNTEAFF.

This chain joins TRBV5-1 and TRBJ2-1, with 8 bases matching TRBD2. CDR3 size: 15 residues. Germline V gives CDR1 SGHRS, CDR2 YFSETQ. Losses at the gene ends were 4 bases for V and 2 bases for J; bases not matched to a gene: 5. The CDR3 region is CASSRELAAYNEQFF. In nucleotides, the CDR3 is TGCGCCAGCAGCCGCGAACTAGCGGCCTACAATGAGCAGTTCTTC.

This clone was observed a handful of times. The chain uses TRBV19 and TRBJ1-2; TRBD1 matches at 11 bases. V lost 4 bases and J lost 3; bases outside the gene matches: 4. Looked up from germline, CDR1 is LNHDA and CDR2 is SQIVND (reference sequence). This CDR3 contains 15 residues. CDR3 DNA: TGTGCCAGTAGTACGAGGACAGGGGGCTACTATGGCTACACCTTC. This gives the protein CASSTRTGGYYGYTF.

This chain joins TRBV5-4 and TRBJ2-1; a possible D gene is TRBD2 (5 bases). The CDR3 extends over 13 amino acids. V was clipped by 0 bases and J by 6 bases, with 7 bases between them. Per the germline V gene, CDR1 is SGHNT and CDR2 is YYREEE (reference sequence). The CDR3 bases are TGTGCCAGCAGCTTGGCCGGAGGCAATGAGCAGTTCTTC. It codes for CASSLAGGNEQFF.

V usage is TRBV5-4 and J usage is TRBJ2-5; 10 nucleotides agree with TRBD2. Germline V gene sequence: CDR1 SGHNT, CDR2 YYREEE (reference sequence). The V and J ends lost 5 bases and 0 bases, in that order; junction bases with no gene match: 7. CDR3 length: 16 amino acids. The CDR3 sequence: CASSKGLADNQETQYF. CDR3 DNA sequence: TGTGCCAGCAGTAAAGGACTAGCGGACAACCAAGAGACCCAGTACTTC.

The chain has TRBV11-2 and TRBJ1-1, with 7 nucleotides matching TRBD1. Trimming removed 5 bases from V and 4 bases from J; junction bases left unmatched: 7. CDR1 and CDR2 from the germline V gene are SGHAT and FQNNGV. The CDR3 consists of 14 residues. The CDR3 sequence: CASSPQGTGTEAFF. Here the CDR3 DNA reads TGTGCCAGCAGCCCACAGGGGACGGGCACTGAAGCTTTCTTT. Variable domain in full (rest from reference TRBV11-2 and TRBJ1-1): EAGVAQSPRYKIIEKRQSVAFWCNPISGHATLYWYQQILGQGPKLLIQFQNNGVVDDSQLPKDRFSAERLKGVDSTLKIQPAKLEDSAVYLCASSPQGTGTEAFFGQGTRLTVV.

About this clone: A read error may account for a junction end that differs from germline. Within the sample, other DNA sequences also encode this same CDR3. The rearrangement joins TRBV5-1 to TRBJ1-1, with D possibly TRBD1 on 6 matching bases. The CDR3 is made up of 15 amino acids. Germline CDR1 SGHRS, CDR2 YFSETQ. The CDR3 is CASSSRQAANTEAFF. The CDR3 DNA reads as TGCGCCAGTAGCTCCCGACAGGCCGCTAACACTGAAGCTTTCTTT. The whole variable domain, filled in from reference TRBV5-1 and TRBJ1-1, reads KAGVTQTPRYLIKTRGQQVTLSCSPISGHRSVSWYQQTPGQGLQFLFEYFSETQRNKGNFPGRFSGRQFSNSRSEMNVSTLELGDSALYLCASSSRQAANTEAFFGQGTRLTVV.

This chain uses TRBV5-4 with TRBJ2-2; D unclear. Germline CDR1 is SGHNT and CDR2 is YYREEE (reference sequence). V dropped 0 bases and J dropped 5 bases, with 8 bases sitting between them. The CDR3 runs to 14 residues. DNA of the CDR3: TGTGCCAGCAGCTTGGCATCAGTGACCGGGGAGCTGTTTTTT. As protein: CASSLASVTGELFF.

V is TRBV5-6 and J is TRBJ2-3, with D perhaps matching TRBD1 (6 bases). CDR1 and CDR2 (germline): SGHDT, YYEEEE. Trimming left V 1 base short and J 2 bases short, with 14 bases between. The CDR3 consists of 16 residues. The CDR3 DNA reads TGTGCCAGCAGCTTGACGACAGGTGTCGCCACAGATACGCAGTATTTT. Encoded protein: CASSLTTGVATDTQYF.

This sequence joins TRBV7-2 and TRBJ1-2, with D unclear. V lost 5 bases and J lost 4, with 14 bases in between. Germline V gene data show CDR1 as SGHTA and CDR2 as FQGNSA. There are 14 residues in the CDR3. The CDR3 loop is CASSPRVEGYGYTF. The CDR3 bases are TGTGCCAGCAGCCCGCGGGTCGAGGGCTATGGCTACACCTTC.

This clone was found a few times. The chain joins TRBV19 to TRBJ1-5; D uncertain. The CDR3 consists of 16 residues. V was clipped by 7 bases and J by 0 bases, with 16 bases between them. Germline lookup yields CDR1 LNHDA and CDR2 SQIVND (reference sequence). DNA for the CDR3: TGTGCCAGTAAGCCGGGAATGGTATATAGCAATCAGCCCCAGCATTTT. The encoded protein is CASKPGMVYSNQPQHF.

The V and J genes are TRBV19 and TRBJ2-7; 15 nucleotides agree with TRBD2. V was clipped by 5 bases and J by 4 bases; unmatched bases: 6. The CDR3 totals 16 residues. Germline CDR1 reads LNHDA; CDR2 reads SQIVND (reference sequence). For the CDR3, the DNA is TGTGCCAGTAGTCCCTCGGGACTAGCGGGAGGTTACGAGCAGTACTTC. As protein: CASSPSGLAGGYEQYF.

To note about this clone: Relative to the germline gene, one junction end is altered; a read error may explain this. The V gene is TRBV5-4, the J gene TRBJ2-2, with 13 bases fitting TRBD2. CDR1 is SGHNT and CDR2 is YYREEE in the germline V gene (reference sequence). This CDR3 is built from 19 residues. The CDR3 DNA sequence: TGTGCCAGCGGCTTTGAACGGGGACTAGCGGGGTCGAACACCGGGGAGCTGTTTTTT. Protein: CASGFERGLAGSNTGELFF.

The chain carries TRBV25-1 and TRBJ2-1; TRBD1 might be the D (6 bases). Germline CDR1 reads MGHDK; CDR2 reads SYGVNS. The V end lost 3 bases, the J end lost 13 bases, and 16 bases lay between the germline ends. This CDR3 is built from 13 residues. This CDR3 is CASSEFSRDIQFF. In DNA, the CDR3 is TGTGCCAGCAGTGAGTTTTCTCGGGACATACAGTTCTTC.

The J gene is TRBJ2-3, the V gene TRBV4-1; no reliable D call. The CDR3 is 15 residues long. V was cut by 3 bases and J by 4 bases, with 14 bases left in between. In germline, CDR1 is MGHRA, CDR2 YSYEKL. The CDR3 region is CASSHPAAPPDTQYF. DNA for the CDR3: TGCGCCAGCAGCCACCCCGCAGCGCCCCCAGATACGCAGTATTTT.

The rearrangement joins TRBV6-1 to TRBJ2-5; possible D gene TRBD1, 6 bases. The CDR3 is made up of 14 amino acids. Germline CDR1 reads MNHNS; CDR2 reads SASEGT. V dropped 4 bases and J dropped 2 bases, with 11 bases sitting between them. CDR3 DNA sequence: TGTGCCAGCAGTGTGTGGGGGCGTCAAGAGACCCAGTACTTC. Its protein is CASSVWGRQETQYF.

This clone was seen just once. The CDR3, as DNA: TGTGCCAGCTCACAAACAGGGATGGTAGCGGGAGGGTACACCTACAATGAGCAGTTCTTC. This codes for CASSQTGMVAGGYTYNEQFF. The chain joins TRBV18 to TRBJ2-1, with TRBD2 identical over 11 bases. Trimming took 4 bases from V and 2 from J; bases not matched to a gene: 16. The CDR3 runs to 20 residues. Germline CDR1 reads KGHSH; CDR2 reads LQKENI.